One and the same sample provided the 11 T cell receptor beta chains below, sequenced in a study of cytomegalovirus exposure and HLA in healthy donors. The repertoire was sequenced with immunoSEQ multiplex PCR; TCRdb's copy has only in-frame clones and lacks some. The table has 280,000 or so clones, approximately 90% seen once. Specimen: PBMCs. Source of these receptors: a woman aged 18-30 years in good health and CMV-seronegative.

This rearrangement joins TRBV7-3 to TRBJ2-2, with D possibly matching TRBD2 (6 bases). The CDR3 runs 16 residues. The ends were cut back, 2 bases at V and 7 bases at J, with 17 bases in the middle. Per germline, CDR1 SGHTA and CDR2 FQGTGA. The CDR3 DNA reads as TGTGCCAGCAGCTTAGGCGCTAGCGCAGTAGGCGGGGAGCTGTTTTTT. This gives the protein CASSLGASAVGGELFF.

The genes are TRBV28 and TRBJ2-7, with TRBD2 identical over 9 bases. V was clipped by 2 bases and J by 4 bases; unmatched bases: 0. Germline-derived CDR1 and CDR2 are MDHEN and SYDVKM. The CDR3 has 13 amino acids. CDR3 in amino acids: CASSLLAGYEQYF. The DNA of the CDR3 is TGTGCCAGCAGTTTACTAGCGGGATACGAGCAGTACTTC.

The CDR3 DNA follows: TGCAGCGTTGCCTTGTCTAGCGATGGTTGGGGCCAAGAGACCCAGTACTTC. It yields the protein CSVALSSDGWGQETQYF. V gene TRBV29-1 combines with J gene TRBJ2-5, with D possibly TRBD2 on 6 matching bases. V was clipped by 4 bases and J by 1 base, with 22 bases between them. From germline, CDR1 is SQVTM and CDR2 ANQGSEA. The CDR3 runs to 17 residues. Combining the CDR3 with reference TRBV29-1 and TRBJ2-5 gives the whole variable domain SAVISQKPSRDICQRGTSLTIQCQVDSQVTMMFWYRQQPGQSLTLIATANQGSEATYESGFVIDKFPISRPNLTFSTLTVSNMSPEDSSIYLCSVALSSDGWGQETQYFGPGTRLLVL.

This clone was observed a few times. The V and J genes are TRBV9 and TRBJ2-2; no reliable D call. V gave up 0 bases and J gave up 1 base, with 4 bases separating them. Germline V gene sequence: CDR1 SGDLS, CDR2 YYNGEE. This CDR3 has 14 residues. The CDR3 DNA reads as TGTGCCAGCAGCGTAGCTAGGAACACCGGGGAGCTGTTTTTT. Translation gives CASSVARNTGELFF.

The chain is built from TRBV25-1 and TRBJ1-1; 8 bases are a match to TRBD1. Germline V gene lookup returns CDR1 MGHDK and CDR2 SYGVNS. This CDR3 is built from 12 residues. The trim removed 7 bases at V and 5 bases at J, leaving 3 bases unmatched. In DNA form, the CDR3 reads TGTGCCAGCAAAGACAGGGGTACTGAAGCTTTCTTT. Amino acid sequence: CASKDRGTEAFF.

The rearrangement joins TRBV27 to TRBJ2-3; a possible D gene is TRBD2 (6 bases). From germline, CDR1 is MNHEY and CDR2 SMNVEV (reference sequence). This CDR3 comprises 13 residues. V was pared by 5 bases and J by 3 bases, with 9 bases between. The CDR3 coding sequence is TGTGCCAGCAGTGTAGCGGTAACAGATACGCAGTATTTT. It yields the protein CASSVAVTDTQYF.

The rearrangement joins TRBV5-5 to TRBJ2-7, with TRBD2 matching over 7 bases. CDR1 and CDR2 (germline): SGHKS, YYEKEE (reference sequence). This CDR3 spans 16 amino acids. Losses at the gene ends were 2 bases for V and 2 bases for J; bases not matched to a gene: 10. The chain's CDR3 is CASSFGLDSRAYEQYF. The CDR3 bases are TGTGCCAGCAGCTTTGGACTAGACTCCAGGGCCTACGAGCAGTACTTC.

This clone was found once. This chain links TRBV11-2 with TRBJ2-3; the match to TRBD2 covers 7 bases. CDR1 SGHAT and CDR2 FQNNGV come from the germline V gene. The CDR3 contains 14 residues. After removal of 3 bases from V and 4 bases from J, the junction contained 4 bases not matched to a gene. The CDR3 loop is CASSLRLAADTQYF. The DNA of the CDR3 is TGTGCCAGCAGCTTGAGACTAGCCGCAGATACGCAGTATTTT.

Concerning this clone itself: Other nucleotide sequences in the sample specify the same CDR3. This CDR3 reads CASRTAYGYTF. The CDR3 DNA sequence: TGTGCCAGCCGGACTGCTTATGGCTACACCTTC. The chain recombines TRBV28 with TRBJ1-2; no definite D call. This CDR3 spans 11 amino acids. The germline V gene has CDR1 MDHEN and CDR2 SYDVKM. Between the trimmed V and J ends, which lost 8 bases and 5 bases, there was a span of 9 bases.

The chain uses TRBV7-2 and TRBJ2-7; 8 nucleotides agree with TRBD1. V shed 7 bases, J shed 7 bases, and the junction held 9 bases outside the gene matches. The germline V gene encodes CDR1 SGHTA and CDR2 FQGNSA. This CDR3 contains 13 residues. The CDR3 nucleotides are TGTGCCAGCAACACAGGGGGATTGGGGGAGCAGTACTTC. As protein: CASNTGGLGEQYF.

The chain carries TRBV7-9 and TRBJ1-2, with D unresolved. This CDR3 contains 11 residues. Trimming removed 0 bases from V and 8 bases from J, with 4 bases in between. Germline V gene lookup returns CDR1 SEHNR and CDR2 FQNEAQ (reference sequence). CDR3 DNA: TGTGCCAGCAGCTTAGCGGAGGGCTACACCTTC. Its translation is CASSLAEGYTF.